This passage covers 19 T cell receptor beta chains from one sample sequenced in a study of OX40 agonist ivuxolimab in advanced cancers. Profiled with immunoSEQ multiplex PCR; TCRdb holds only in-frame clones, not every one. The profile covers 26,000 or so clones, with more than 70% appearing a single time and 20% to 25% taken by the ten largest. Sample: CD4+ or CD8+ T cells sorted from blood, taken in a trial of the OX40 agonist ivuxolimab. The source of these receptors is an adult with an advanced solid tumor such as melanoma, head and neck, liver or kidney cancer.

The chain recombines TRBV29-1 with TRBJ2-7, with a possible D match to TRBD2 (6 bases). Germline V gene lookup returns CDR1 SQVTM and CDR2 ANQGSEA. The CDR3 sequence is 13 residues long. The germline V and J ends were trimmed by 7 bases and 0 bases, with 13 bases remaining between them. For the CDR3, the DNA is TGCAGCGCCGCCGGGGGAGACTCCTACGAGCAGTACTTC. It encodes CSAAGGDSYEQYF.

The gene calls are TRBV9 and TRBJ2-3, with 8 bases that match TRBD1. Germline V gene sequence: CDR1 SGDLS, CDR2 YYNGEE. The CDR3 loop spans 18 amino acids. The junction had 15 bases not matched to a gene; V was cut back by 0 bases and J by 6 bases. DNA for the CDR3: TGTGCCAGCAGCGTAGGGTTGTTGTTGGGCAGGGGGCAGGATACGCAGTATTTT. Encoded protein: CASSVGLLLGRGQDTQYF.

This chain links TRBV5-1 with TRBJ1-2, with 12 bases lining up with TRBD1. CDR1 is SGHRS, CDR2 YFSETQ, per germline. With 4 bases clipped from V and 6 bases from J, the junction kept 4 bases outside the gene matches. The CDR3 runs 14 residues. The CDR3, as DNA: TGCGCCAGCAGCCCGGGACAGGGGGCGCATGGCTACACCTTC. It encodes CASSPGQGAHGYTF.

This clone has a single count. The V and J genes are TRBV6-5 and TRBJ1-2; D uncertain. Trimming pared 2 bases from V and 8 bases from J, leaving 9 bases between. The CDR3 totals 12 residues. CDR1 is MNHEY, CDR2 SVGAGI, per germline. As DNA, the CDR3 is TGTGCCAGCAGTTACGGGTACAACGGCTACACCTTC. Its protein product is CASSYGYNGYTF.

This sequence joins TRBV6-6 and TRBJ2-4; weak D call: TRBD1 (6 bases). From germline, CDR1 is MNHNY and CDR2 SVGAGI (reference sequence). The germline V and J ends were trimmed by 7 bases and 6 bases, with 13 bases remaining between them. The CDR3 length is 13 residues. The CDR3 DNA follows: TGTGCCAGCACCCCGGGACAAATAAACATTCAGTACTTC. It yields the protein CASTPGQINIQYF.

This clone was counted only a few times. This sample includes further DNA sequences coding for the same CDR3. The rearrangement joins TRBV19 to TRBJ1-5; 7 bases agree with TRBD1. Germline CDR1 and CDR2: LNHDA and SQIVND (reference sequence). After removal of 5 bases from V and 2 bases from J, the junction contained 9 bases not matched to a gene. This CDR3 is built from 16 residues. The DNA of the CDR3 is TGTGCCAGTAGTCCAGGGGGGGGGCTTGGCAATCAGCCCCAGCATTTT. Amino acids: CASSPGGGLGNQPQHF.

The sample holds one count of this clone. The gene calls are TRBV11-2 and TRBJ1-1; D gene ambiguous. The CDR3 runs to 11 residues. Germline CDR1 is SGHAT and CDR2 is FQNNGV. The V gene lost 5 bases and the J gene lost 3 bases, with 4 bases spanning the gap. This CDR3 reads CASSLYTEAFF. CDR3 DNA sequence: TGTGCCAGCAGCCTATACACTGAAGCTTTCTTT.

In this sample, this clone turned up a few times. The gene calls are TRBV11-2 and TRBJ2-3; weak D call: TRBD1 (6 bases). The V gene lost 3 bases and the J gene lost 0 bases, with 13 bases spanning the gap. CDR3 length: 16 amino acids. CDR1 is SGHAT, CDR2 FQNNGV, per germline. CDR3 in DNA: TGTGCCAGCAGCTTTGGGGGCGGAGAAAGCACAGATACGCAGTATTTT. Translated, it gives CASSFGGGESTDTQYF.

In this sample, this clone turned up a few times. The rearrangement links TRBV4-3 to TRBJ2-7; D ambiguous. CDR3 length: 16 amino acids. The V end lost 6 bases, the J end lost 3 bases, and 21 bases lay between the germline ends. The germline V gene has CDR1 LGHNA and CDR2 YSLEER. The CDR3 reads CASRISHRVTDYEQYF. CDR3 DNA sequence: TGCGCCAGCAGAATCTCCCACCGCGTGACCGACTACGAGCAGTACTTC.

This clone is labeled medium-sized (0.01 to 0.1%). This rearrangement joins TRBV28 to TRBJ1-4, with 9 bases fitting TRBD1. Per the germline V gene, CDR1 is MDHEN and CDR2 is SYDVKM. Trimming took 4 bases from V and 5 from J; bases not matched to a gene: 5. The CDR3 is 15 residues long. In nucleotides, the CDR3 is TGTGCCAGCAGTTCCGGGACAGGGCCCAATGAAAAACTGTTTTTT. Translation: CASSSGTGPNEKLFF.

The chain uses TRBV7-8 and TRBJ2-1, with 7 bases lining up with TRBD2. CDR1 is SGHVS, CDR2 FQNEAQ, per germline. Unmatched junction bases numbered 9, after V lost 1 base and J lost 3 bases. The CDR3 is 17 amino acids. CDR3 bases: TGTGCCAGCAGCTTAGAATACTGGACTAGGGGCTACAATGAGCAGTTCTTC. Encoded protein: CASSLEYWTRGYNEQFF.

The V and J genes are TRBV29-1 and TRBJ2-2; 10 bases map to TRBD1. Germline V gene data show CDR1 as SQVTM and CDR2 as ANQGSEA. V shed 4 bases and J 6 bases; nucleotides not matched to a gene: 5. The CDR3 is made up of 14 amino acids. The CDR3: CSVGDRGGAGELFF. DNA for the CDR3: TGCAGCGTTGGGGACAGGGGTGGAGCCGGGGAGCTGTTTTTT.

The V gene is TRBV6-5, the J gene TRBJ2-7; perhaps TRBD2 as D (5 bases). V was clipped by 6 bases and J by 0 bases, with 15 bases between them. This CDR3 spans 15 amino acids. The germline V gene has CDR1 MNHEY and CDR2 SVGAGI. Written as DNA, the CDR3 is TGTGCCAGCAGCCAAGGACGGAGGAGCTCCTACGAGCAGTACTTC. Its translation is CASSQGRRSSYEQYF.

The chain combines TRBV7-3 with TRBJ1-2, with no clear D. The CDR3 contains 13 residues. Germline assignment: CDR1 SGHTA and CDR2 FQGTGA. Trimming took off 2 bases at V and 2 bases at J, with 6 bases between the two ends. In DNA, the CDR3 is TGTGCCAGCAGCTTAGAAGGGAACTATGGCTACACCTTC. Its protein is CASSLEGNYGYTF.

V usage is TRBV19 and J usage is TRBJ1-1, with 11 bases that match TRBD1. Per germline, CDR1 LNHDA and CDR2 SQIVND (reference sequence). V lost 4 bases and J lost 2; bases outside the gene matches: 3. The CDR3 extends over 15 amino acids. This CDR3 is CASSSGTGGNTEAFF. For the CDR3, the DNA is TGTGCCAGTAGTAGTGGGACAGGGGGAAACACTGAAGCTTTCTTT. The complete variable domain, with remaining parts taken from reference TRBV19 and TRBJ1-1, reads DGGITQSPKYLFRKEGQNVTLSCEQNLNHDAMYWYRQDPGQGLRLIYYSQIVNDFQKGDIAEGYSVSREKKESFPLTVTSAQKNPTAFYLCASSSGTGGNTEAFFGQGTRLTVV.

The chain joins TRBV10-2 to TRBJ2-5, with D hard to call. The J call is in doubt because the DNA end fits TRBJ2-7 better. Germline V gene lookup returns CDR1 WSHSY and CDR2 SAAADI. The CDR3 totals 16 residues. The CDR3 sequence: CASSLDRPEGWDEQYF. CDR3 nucleotide sequence: TGCGCCAGCAGTCTTGATAGGCCCGAAGGGTGGGACGAGCAGTACTTC.

The chain combines TRBV27 with TRBJ1-2, with 8 nucleotides matching TRBD1. The CDR3 totals 14 residues. Trimming removed 6 bases from V and 6 bases from J; junction bases left unmatched: 9. CDR1 is MNHEY, CDR2 SMNVEV, per germline (reference sequence). The DNA of the CDR3 is TGTGCCAGCAGACAGGGGGTCGGGGCTGATGGCTACACCTTC. Its translation: CASRQGVGADGYTF.

The CDR3 nucleotides read TGTGCCAGCAGTTACGGGGACACCTCCTACGAGCAGTACTTC. The encoded protein is CASSYGDTSYEQYF. J is TRBJ2-7 and V is TRBV6-6; possible D gene TRBD1, 6 bases. The germline V gene encodes CDR1 MNHNY and CDR2 SVGAGI (reference sequence). The CDR3 is made up of 14 amino acids. V shed 2 bases and J shed 0 bases, with 8 bases lying between them.

This clone showed up just once. The J gene is TRBJ1-2, the V gene TRBV19, with 9 bases matching TRBD1. This CDR3 has 13 amino acids. Germline values: CDR1 LNHDA, CDR2 SQIVND (reference sequence). V lost 7 bases, J lost 14 bases, and 14 bases stayed unmatched. The CDR3 sequence is CASKTGTGLFETF. The DNA for the CDR3 is TGTGCCAGTAAAACCGGGACAGGGCTTTTCGAGACCTTC. Using reference TRBV19 and TRBJ1-2 for the parts outside the CDR3, the full variable domain is DGGITQSPKYLFRKEGQNVTLSCEQNLNHDAMYWYRQDPGQGLRLIYYSQIVNDFQKGDIAEGYSVSREKKESFPLTVTSAQKNPTAFYLCASKTGTGLFETFGSGTRLTVV.